One sample yielded the 25 T cell receptor beta chains listed below, sequenced in a study of cytomegalovirus exposure and HLA in healthy donors. The primer mix had 60 Vbeta and 13 Jbeta primers. Repertoires were generated with immunoSEQ multiplex PCR, while TCRdb's copy carries only in-frame clones and drops some. Of 42,000 or so clones in the sample, 45% to 65% are singletons; the top ten hold about 12%. The sequenced sample was PBMCs. All receptors come from a human donor in good health.

In its sample, this clone was seen once. CDR3 sequence (DNA): TGTGCCAGCAGCGCCCAGGGTGGGGATCAGCCCCAGCATTTT. Encoded protein: CASSAQGGDQPQHF. The rearrangement joins TRBV9 to TRBJ1-5; TRBD1 is a possible D gene (5 bases). V lost 3 bases and J lost 5, with 12 bases in between. Germline V gene data show CDR1 as SGDLS and CDR2 as YYNGEE. The CDR3 has 14 amino acids.

V usage is TRBV18 and J usage is TRBJ2-1; TRBD1 is a possible D gene (5 bases). Trimming cost V 3 bases and J 0 bases, with 18 bases left between them. CDR3 length equals 18 residues. CDR1 KGHSH and CDR2 LQKENI come from the germline V gene. This CDR3 is CASSPLQTQGSSYNEQFF. DNA of the CDR3: TGTGCCAGCTCACCTCTTCAAACCCAGGGTAGCTCCTACAATGAGCAGTTCTTC.

V usage is TRBV6-5 and J usage is TRBJ2-7, with TRBD2 identical over 13 bases. V lost 6 bases to trimming and J lost 3 bases; unmatched junction nucleotides: 2. This CDR3 has 14 amino acids. CDR1 is MNHEY, CDR2 SVGAGI, per germline. CDR3 DNA sequence: TGTGCCAGCAGCCGGACTAGCGGGGGCTACGAGCAGTACTTC. It is translated as CASSRTSGGYEQYF.

The chain joins TRBV5-4 to TRBJ2-1; 8 positions match TRBD1. Looked up from germline, CDR1 is SGHNT and CDR2 is YYREEE (reference sequence). CDR3 length: 14 amino acids. V shed 6 bases, J shed 4 bases, and the junction held 6 bases outside the gene matches. CDR3 in amino acids: CASTSRQGYNEQFF. CDR3 DNA: TGTGCCAGCACCTCCAGACAGGGGTACAATGAGCAGTTCTTC.

V and J are TRBV28 and TRBJ1-2; D uncertain. Trimming left V 5 bases short and J 4 bases short, with 11 bases between. This CDR3 has 13 amino acids. Germline V gene sequence: CDR1 MDHEN, CDR2 SYDVKM. The CDR3 DNA reads as TGTGCCAGCAGTAGCGGACCATCCTATGGCTACACCTTC. Protein: CASSSGPSYGYTF.

The chain joins TRBV5-6 to TRBJ1-2, with D perhaps matching TRBD1 (5 bases). V was cut by 1 base and J by 6 bases, with 10 bases left in between. This CDR3 spans 13 amino acids. CDR1 and CDR2 (germline): SGHDT, YYEEEE. CDR3 coding DNA: TGTGCCAGCAGCTTGATTATGACAGATGGCTACACCTTC. It yields the protein CASSLIMTDGYTF.

The chain is built from TRBV29-1 and TRBJ1-5, with a possible D match to TRBD1 (6 bases). This CDR3 has 13 amino acids. Germline V gives CDR1 SQVTM, CDR2 ANQGSEA. V lost 5 bases, J lost 3 bases, and 11 bases lay in between. The CDR3 DNA reads as TGCAGCGTTCTCTCAGGGGACAATCAGCCCCAGCATTTT. It translates to CSVLSGDNQPQHF.

This chain connects TRBV9 to TRBJ2-2; unclear D gene. Trimming took 2 bases from V and 4 from J, leaving 9 bases between them. The germline CDR1 and CDR2 sequences are SGDLS and YYNGEE. The CDR3 covers 14 residues. This CDR3 is CASSVLVSTGELFF. CDR3 nucleotide sequence: TGTGCCAGCAGCGTCCTAGTTAGCACCGGGGAGCTGTTTTTT.

This clone was recorded a few times. J is TRBJ2-3 and V is TRBV27; TRBD2 is a possible D gene (6 bases). Germline V CDR1 and CDR2: MNHEY, SMNVEV (reference sequence). The CDR3 spans 15 residues. Trimming stripped 1 base from V and 1 base from J, with 9 bases between. This CDR3 reads CASSLWRGRTDTQYF. CDR3 sequence (DNA): TGTGCCAGCAGTTTATGGCGGGGACGCACAGATACGCAGTATTTT.

V and J are TRBV28 and TRBJ1-1; TRBD1 agrees at 7 bases. Looked up from germline, CDR1 is MDHEN and CDR2 is SYDVKM. After removal of 4 bases from V and 1 base from J, the junction contained 9 bases not matched to a gene. This CDR3 is 16 amino acids long. CDR3 residues: CASSSPGQVANTEAFF. In DNA form, the CDR3 reads TGTGCCAGCAGTTCTCCCGGACAGGTCGCGAACACTGAAGCTTTCTTT.

V and J are TRBV5-1 and TRBJ2-7, with a weak D call TRBD1 (5 bases). The CDR3 spans 15 residues. Germline CDR1 reads SGHRS; CDR2 reads YFSETQ. V lost 3 bases to trimming and J lost 3 bases, with 16 bases between them. The CDR3 region has the DNA TGCGCCAGCAGCTCCCAGGGTGGCCCGAGCTACGAGCAGTACTTC. Translating gives CASSSQGGPSYEQYF.

The chain recombines TRBV15 with TRBJ1-1; D call uncertain. The CDR3 loop spans 13 amino acids. Germline loops: CDR1 LNHNV, CDR2 YYDKDF (reference sequence). V was trimmed by 0 bases and J by 11 bases, leaving 13 bases between them. The CDR3 protein is CATSRDLGDRAFF. The DNA for the CDR3 is TGTGCCACCAGCAGAGATTTAGGAGATCGGGCTTTCTTT.

This clone was found once. The genes are TRBV13 and TRBJ2-7, with 9 positions matching TRBD1. V was pared by 4 bases and J by 4 bases, with 5 bases of the junction left unmatched. Germline CDR1 and CDR2: PRHDT and FYEKMQ (reference sequence). The CDR3 is 14 residues long. The CDR3 reads CASSSDRGLYEQYF. The CDR3 DNA follows: TGTGCCAGCAGCTCGGACAGGGGACTTTACGAGCAGTACTTC.

This clone was detected a few times. The rearrangement uses TRBV6-4 and TRBJ2-3; 8 bases match TRBD2. From germline, CDR1 is MRHNA and CDR2 SNTAGT. The CDR3 runs 16 residues. V shed 0 bases and J 1 base; nucleotides not matched to a gene: 3. In DNA, the CDR3 is TGTGCCAGCAGTGACTCAGGTAGCGGGGGCACAGATACGCAGTATTTT. Its protein product is CASSDSGSGGTDTQYF.

V gene TRBV5-6 combines with J gene TRBJ2-3, with 14 bases identical to TRBD2. The CDR3 runs 16 residues. Looked up from germline, CDR1 is SGHDT and CDR2 is YYEEEE. The V gene end was trimmed by 2 bases and the J gene end by 4 bases; junction bases not matched to a gene: 3. CDR3 in amino acids: CASSLKGLAGADTQYF. The CDR3 region has the DNA TGTGCCAGCAGCTTAAAGGGACTAGCGGGAGCAGATACGCAGTATTTT.

The V call is TRBV19, the J call TRBJ1-1; D is unclear. V was clipped by 7 bases and J by 2 bases, with 11 bases between them. The V gene's germline CDR1 is LNHDA and CDR2 SQIVND (reference sequence). There are 13 residues in the CDR3. For the CDR3, the DNA is TGTGCCAGTAATCGCCGAGTCAACACTGAAGCTTTCTTT. The encoded protein is CASNRRVNTEAFF.

This clone was observed a single time. V usage is TRBV7-3 and J usage is TRBJ2-5; TRBD2 matches 9 bases. Unmatched junction bases numbered 9, after V lost 2 bases and J lost 2 bases. This CDR3 is 17 amino acids long. Germline CDR1 SGHTA, CDR2 FQGTGA. The CDR3 sequence: CASSLAPGRGGQETQYF. CDR3 DNA: TGTGCCAGCAGCTTAGCCCCGGGGCGGGGGGGTCAAGAGACCCAGTACTTC.

Worth noting for this clone: Compared with germline, one end of the junction differs, possibly owing to a read error. The J gene is TRBJ2-1, the V gene TRBV5-4; TRBD2 might be the D (5 bases). This CDR3 comprises 13 residues. The germline V gene has CDR1 SGHNT and CDR2 YYREEE (reference sequence). The CDR3 is CASSQDRGNEQFF. The CDR3 DNA is TGCGCCAGCAGCCAAGATCGGGGCAATGAGCAGTTCTTC.

In its sample, this clone was seen a few times. The J gene is TRBJ1-2, the V gene TRBV7-3, with 7 bases lining up with TRBD1. CDR3 size: 16 residues. The J segment lost 7 bases and the V segment lost 0 bases, leaving 11 bases of the junction unmatched. Germline CDR1 reads SGHTA; CDR2 reads FQGTGA. The chain's CDR3 is CASSLTGGQADPGYTF. The CDR3, as DNA: TGTGCCAGCAGCTTAACGGGCGGACAGGCTGATCCTGGCTACACCTTC.

The chain combines TRBV7-8 with TRBJ2-5; D is ambiguous. The CDR3 length is 15 residues. Germline CDR1 SGHVS, CDR2 FQNEAQ. The V end was cut by 1 base, the J end by 0 bases, with 9 bases between. The chain's CDR3 is CASSLGWYNQETQYF. CDR3 bases: TGTGCCAGCAGCTTAGGGTGGTACAACCAAGAGACCCAGTACTTC.

This clone was observed a few times. The V call is TRBV11-2, the J call TRBJ1-5; D is unclear. CDR1 and CDR2 from the germline V gene are SGHAT and FQNNGV. V was pared by 1 base and J by 0 bases, with 16 bases between. This CDR3 spans 18 amino acids. Here the CDR3 DNA reads TGTGCCAGCAGCTTAGTATTTGGGCCCCTTGATAGCAATCAGCCCCAGCATTTT. It codes for CASSLVFGPLDSNQPQHF.

The chain is built from TRBV6-5 and TRBJ1-1, with D tentatively TRBD1 (6 bases). The V gene's germline CDR1 is MNHEY and CDR2 SVGAGI. This CDR3 contains 13 residues. Trimming removed 7 bases from V and 1 base from J, with 10 bases in between. CDR3 bases: TGTGCCAGCAAGACCAGGGGGAACACTGAAGCTTTCTTT. Amino acid sequence: CASKTRGNTEAFF.

CDR3 nucleotide sequence: TGTGCCAGCAGCTTAGTGCTAGTGGGAGTGGAGACCCAGTACTTC. This sequence encodes CASSLVLVGVETQYF. The chain uses TRBV7-9 and TRBJ2-5; weak D call: TRBD2 (5 bases). V shed 1 base and J shed 5 bases, with 14 bases lying between them. The CDR3 consists of 15 residues. From germline, CDR1 is SEHNR and CDR2 FQNEAQ (reference sequence).

J is TRBJ2-5 and V is TRBV19; no firm D call. Germline V gene sequence: CDR1 LNHDA, CDR2 SQIVND (reference sequence). The CDR3 is 15 residues long. The V end was cut by 5 bases, the J end by 0 bases, with 13 bases between. Written as DNA, the CDR3 is TGTGCCAGTAGTTTCTTTTCCCGGGACCAAGAGACCCAGTACTTC. It specifies CASSFFSRDQETQYF.

This clone was detected a few times. The rearrangement uses TRBV7-2 and TRBJ1-1, with D possibly being TRBD1 (6 bases). V lost 5 bases and J lost 1, with 11 bases in between. CDR1 and CDR2 (germline): SGHTA, FQGNSA. CDR3 length: 14 amino acids. The CDR3 bases are TGTGCCAGCAGCCCGCGGACAGCGAACACTGAAGCTTTCTTT. It yields the protein CASSPRTANTEAFF.